The 21 T cell receptor beta chains below come from one sample, sequenced in a study of T-cell reconstitution after alpha-beta-depleted transplantation in children. The TCRbeta library incorporated unique molecular identifiers. TCRdb itself ran the PCR reads through MiXCR, one entry per CDR3 protein. The data show 700,000 or so distinct CDR3 sequences, over 10% seen once. The source material was PBMCs, sampled before TCRalphabeta/CD19-depleted stem cell transplant. The receptors stem from a girl between 2 and 10 years old with congenital amegakaryocytic thrombocytopenia, due to receive a stem cell transplant.

This clonotype showed up many times. The chain couples TRBV20-1 to TRBJ1-1, with TRBD1 as a possible D gene (5 bases). The V end lost 1 base, the J end lost 0 bases, and 9 bases lay between the germline ends. Germline CDR1 DFQATT, CDR2 SNEGSKA (reference sequence). The CDR3 has 14 amino acids. The CDR3 DNA is TGCAGTGCTAGAGTCGGGGGGGTGAACACTGAAGCTTTCTTT. Protein: CSARVGGVNTEAFF.

This clonotype was counted at least ten times. The chain links TRBV20-1 to TRBJ2-7, with D maybe TRBD1 (6 bases). Germline V gives CDR1 DFQATT, CDR2 SNEGSKA (reference sequence). The CDR3 runs to 14 residues. Trimming took 1 base from V and 3 from J, leaving 13 bases between them. CDR3 amino acids: CSARGGLVYYEQYF. CDR3 nucleotides: TGCAGTGCTAGAGGGGGGCTTGTCTACTACGAGCAGTACTTC.

This clonotype was observed at least ten times. CDR3 region: CASTRQGTVYEQYF. The CDR3 DNA is TGTGCCAGCACCCGACAGGGCACAGTCTACGAGCAGTACTTC. The chain is built from TRBV12-3 or TRBV12-4 and TRBJ2-7; 7 nucleotides match TRBD1. The CDR3 runs 14 residues. After removal of 7 bases from V and 3 bases from J, the junction contained 9 bases not matched to a gene.

This clonotype was detected a few times. The chain recombines TRBV12-3 or TRBV12-4 with TRBJ1-5, with D maybe TRBD1 (5 bases). The CDR3 has 16 residues. V was pared by 4 bases and J by 7 bases, with 20 bases between. The CDR3 nucleotides read TGTGCCAGCAGTTCCCCCGGGACTGGAGTTTCGCAGCCCCAGCATTTT. This translates into CASSSPGTGVSQPQHF.

This clonotype was observed many times. V and J are TRBV7-7 and TRBJ2-1; D gene uncertain. Between the trimmed V and J ends, which lost 2 bases and 8 bases, there was a span of 13 bases. CDR3 size: 14 residues. Germline CDR1 SSHAT, CDR2 FNYEAQ (reference sequence). This CDR3 reads CASSLSPSSDEQFF. The CDR3 region has the DNA TGTGCCAGCAGCTTATCGCCTAGTTCAGATGAGCAGTTCTTC. The variable domain in full, with the rest retrieved from reference TRBV7-7 and TRBJ2-1, is GAGVSQSPRYKVTKRGQDVTLRCDPISSHATLYWYQQALGQGPEFLTYFNYEAQPDKSGLPSDRFSAERPEGSISTLTIQRTEQRDSAMYRCASSLSPSSDEQFFGPGTRLTVL.

In its sample, this clonotype was seen a few times. V and J are TRBV2 and TRBJ2-2; 13 bases match TRBD2. Germline assignment: CDR1 SNHLY and CDR2 FYNNEI. The CDR3 runs 14 residues. The trim removed 10 bases at V and 4 bases at J, leaving 3 bases unmatched. The CDR3 sequence: CATGTSGITGELFF. The CDR3 nucleotides read TGTGCCACCGGGACTAGCGGGATCACCGGGGAGCTGTTTTTT.

This chain joins TRBV11-1 and TRBJ2-4; D not certain. Between the trimmed V and J ends, which lost 7 bases and 1 base, there was a span of 20 bases. The germline CDR1 and CDR2 sequences are SGHAT and FQDESV (reference sequence). The CDR3 extends over 17 amino acids. CDR3 sequence reads: CASIPVRGGKAKNIQYF. The CDR3 DNA is TGTGCCAGCATCCCGGTTCGTGGCGGTAAGGCCAAAAACATTCAGTACTTC.

This clonotype has ten or more counts. One end of the junction varies from germline; a read error may be responsible. V and J are TRBV10-3 and TRBJ1-1, with D uncertain. CDR1 ENHRY and CDR2 SYGVKD come from the germline V gene. The CDR3 loop spans 11 amino acids. As DNA, the CDR3 is TGTGCCATCAGGGACCTAACTGACGCTTTCTTT. This gives the protein CAIRDLTDAFF.

The chain carries TRBV9 and TRBJ2-3; D may be TRBD2 (5 bases). CDR1 and CDR2 (germline): SGDLS, YYNGEE. This CDR3 comprises 16 residues. V lost 4 bases to trimming and J lost 2 bases, with 17 bases between them. The CDR3 spells CASSPAGRPSTDTQYF. The DNA for the CDR3 is TGTGCCAGCAGCCCTGCGGGCCGTCCCTCCACAGATACGCAGTATTTT.

This clonotype showed up many times. The gene calls are TRBV20-1 and TRBJ2-1, with 8 bases fitting TRBD2. This CDR3 comprises 13 residues. Unmatched junction bases numbered 4, after V lost 3 bases and J lost 6 bases. The germline CDR1 and CDR2 sequences are DFQATT and SNEGSKA (reference sequence). For the CDR3, the DNA is TGCAGTGCTAGGACTAGCGCGGTCAATGAGCAGTTCTTC. This gives the protein CSARTSAVNEQFF.

The chain combines TRBV12-3 or TRBV12-4 with TRBJ2-1; a weak D match, TRBD2 (6 bases). Trimming stripped 5 bases from V and 4 bases from J, with 18 bases between. The length of the CDR3 is 16 residues. The CDR3 region is CASSRLGGSKYNEQFF. CDR3 nucleotides: TGTGCCAGCAGTCGCCTTGGGGGGTCTAAGTACAATGAGCAGTTCTTC.

The V and J genes are TRBV6-5 and TRBJ2-3; 13 bases map to TRBD2. CDR3 length: 13 residues. The germline V gene encodes CDR1 MNHEY and CDR2 SVGAGI. The J segment lost 9 bases and the V segment lost 5 bases, leaving 2 bases of the junction unmatched. The CDR3 spells CASSTSGRDTQYF. CDR3 DNA sequence: TGTGCCAGCAGTACTAGCGGGAGGGACACGCAGTATTTT.

About this clonotype: This clone may be a read error of a much larger clone one base away. Written as DNA, the CDR3 is TGCAGTACTAGGGGGGGGAGGGCCTACGAGCAGTACTTC. It codes for CSTRGGRAYEQYF. The gene calls are TRBV20-1 and TRBJ2-7, with a possible D match to TRBD2 (7 bases). CDR3 length equals 13 residues. In germline, CDR1 is DFQATT, CDR2 SNEGSKA (reference sequence).

Ten or more counts support this clonotype. The chain links TRBV2 to TRBJ1-2, with TRBD1 matching over 9 bases. Germline V lookup: CDR1 SNHLY, CDR2 FYNNEI. V gave up 7 bases and J gave up 5 bases; unmatched junction bases: 5. The CDR3 covers 13 residues. The CDR3 reads CASTNGQGYGYTF. The CDR3 region has the DNA TGTGCCAGCACCAACGGACAGGGGTATGGCTACACCTTC.

In the case of this clonotype: One junction end does not reproduce the germline sequence, and a read error may be involved. This sequence joins TRBV20-1 and TRBJ2-7; D may be TRBD1 or TRBD2 (5 bases each). The CDR3 totals 14 residues. In germline, CDR1 is DFQATT, CDR2 SNEGSKA (reference sequence). CDR3 DNA sequence: TGCAGTGCTAGAGCTCGGGACGGAACCTACGAGCAGTGCTTC. Its translation is CSARARDGTYEQCF.

This clonotype was seen ten or more times. The genes are TRBV5-1 and TRBJ2-5; tentatively, D is TRBD1 or TRBD2 (5 bases each). Trimming left V 1 base short and J 4 bases short, with 11 bases between. Germline CDR1 reads SGHRS; CDR2 reads YFSETQ. The CDR3 runs to 14 residues. CDR3 in DNA: TGCGCCAGCAGCTTGTTGGAGAGGGGAGAGACCCAGTACTTC. It codes for CASSLLERGETQYF.

This clonotype was seen at least ten times. The J gene is TRBJ2-2, the V gene TRBV7-9, with 11 bases matching TRBD2. The germline gives CDR1 SEHNR, CDR2 FQNEAQ (reference sequence). The CDR3 totals 17 residues. The junction had 7 bases not matched to a gene; V was cut back by 5 bases and J by 2 bases. For the CDR3, the DNA is TGTGCCAGCAGCCCCCTGACTAGCGGGGACAACACCGGGGAGCTGTTTTTT. It translates to CASSPLTSGDNTGELFF.

V and J are TRBV7-9 and TRBJ2-1; D possibly matches TRBD1 or TRBD2 (6 bases each). V lost 1 base, J lost 7 bases, and 14 bases lay in between. Germline V gives CDR1 SEHNR, CDR2 FQNEAQ (reference sequence). The CDR3 is made up of 15 amino acids. The CDR3 DNA reads as TGTGCCAGCAGCTTAGGGGGGGCCAGTCTAAATGAGCAGTTCTTC. Translated: CASSLGGASLNEQFF. Looking up the rest from reference TRBV7-9 and TRBJ2-1 gives the full variable domain: DTGVSQNPRHKITKRGQNVTFRCDPISEHNRLYWYRQTLGQGPEFLTYFQNEAQLEKSRLLSDRFSAERPKGSFSTLEIQRTEQGDSAMYLCASSLGGASLNEQFFGPGTRLTVL.

This clonotype was counted between two and nine times. This rearrangement joins TRBV12-3 or TRBV12-4 to TRBJ2-7; D is unresolved. This CDR3 has 12 residues. Trimming cost V 6 bases and J 6 bases, with 12 bases left between them. The CDR3 here is CASSPTSSEQYF. The CDR3 DNA is TGTGCCAGCAGCCCGACATCTTCCGAGCAGTACTTC.

This clonotype was counted a few times. The chain carries TRBV11-2 and TRBJ2-7; possible D gene TRBD2, 6 bases. This CDR3 region has 14 residues. From germline, CDR1 is SGHAT and CDR2 FQNNGV. V was pared by 5 bases and J by 4 bases, with 15 bases between. In DNA, the CDR3 is TGTGCCAGCAGCGTGGGGGGTGGGGGTTACGAGCAGTACTTC. Translated: CASSVGGGGYEQYF.

This clonotype was picked up many times. This chain connects TRBV20-1 to TRBJ2-3, with TRBD1 matching 8 bases. CDR1 is DFQATT and CDR2 is SNEGSKA in the germline V gene (reference sequence). This CDR3 contains 12 residues. After removal of 5 bases from V and 3 bases from J, the junction contained 1 base not matched to a gene. The CDR3 here is CSAGQGTDTQYF. The CDR3 nucleotides read TGCAGTGCTGGACAGGGTACAGATACGCAGTATTTT.